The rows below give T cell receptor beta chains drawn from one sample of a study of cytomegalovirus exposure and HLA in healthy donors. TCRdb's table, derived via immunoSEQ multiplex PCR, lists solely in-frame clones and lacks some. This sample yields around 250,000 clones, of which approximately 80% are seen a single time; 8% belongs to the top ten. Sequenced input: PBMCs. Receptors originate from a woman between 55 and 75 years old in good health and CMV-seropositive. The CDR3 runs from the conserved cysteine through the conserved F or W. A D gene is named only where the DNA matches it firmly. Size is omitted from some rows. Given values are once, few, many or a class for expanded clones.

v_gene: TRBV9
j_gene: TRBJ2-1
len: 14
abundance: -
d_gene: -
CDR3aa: CASSVRGWGDEQFF
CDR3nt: TGTGCCAGCAGCGTGAGGGGATGGGGGGATGAGCAGTTCTTC

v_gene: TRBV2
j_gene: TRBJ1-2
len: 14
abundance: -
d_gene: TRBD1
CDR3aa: CASSEWGTAYGYTF
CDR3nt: TGTGCCAGCAGTGAATGGGGGACAGCTTATGGCTACACCTTC

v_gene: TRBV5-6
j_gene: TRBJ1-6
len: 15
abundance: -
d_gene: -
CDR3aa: CASSLVSGVVSPLHF
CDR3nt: TGTGCCAGCAGCTTGGTCTCAGGGGTAGTATCACCCCTCCACTTT

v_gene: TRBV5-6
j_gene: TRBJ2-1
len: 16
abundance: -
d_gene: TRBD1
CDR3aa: CASSFMGQSPYNEQFF
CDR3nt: TGTGCCAGCAGCTTTATGGGACAGAGCCCCTACAATGAGCAGTTCTTC

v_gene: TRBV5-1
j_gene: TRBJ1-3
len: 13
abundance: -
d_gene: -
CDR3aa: CASSLEAGGVAYF
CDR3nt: TGCGCCAGCAGCTTGGAGGCGGGGGGCGTCGCGTATTTT

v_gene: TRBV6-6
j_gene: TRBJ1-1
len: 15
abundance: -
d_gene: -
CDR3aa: CASSSTGSSGTEAFF
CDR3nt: TGTGCCAGCAGTTCGACAGGTTCCTCCGGCACTGAAGCTTTCTTT

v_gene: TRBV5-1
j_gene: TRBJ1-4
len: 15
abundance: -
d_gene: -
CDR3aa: CASSLEAGGNEKLFF
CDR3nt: TGCGCCAGCAGCTTGGAGGCAGGTGGGAATGAAAAACTGTTTTTT

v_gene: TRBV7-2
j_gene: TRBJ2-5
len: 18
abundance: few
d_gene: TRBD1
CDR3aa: CASSLGGTGISKWETQYF
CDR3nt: TGTGCCAGCAGCTTAGGGGGGACAGGCATATCGAAGTGGGAGACCCAGTACTTC

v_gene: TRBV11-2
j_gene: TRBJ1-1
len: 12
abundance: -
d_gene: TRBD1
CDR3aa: CASGTGLLEAFF
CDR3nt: TGTGCCAGCGGGACAGGACTGCTTGAAGCTTTCTTT

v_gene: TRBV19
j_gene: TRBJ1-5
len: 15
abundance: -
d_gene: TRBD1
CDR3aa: CASHSGQGVHQPQHF
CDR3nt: TGTGCCTCACACTCGGGACAGGGCGTTCATCAGCCCCAGCATTTT

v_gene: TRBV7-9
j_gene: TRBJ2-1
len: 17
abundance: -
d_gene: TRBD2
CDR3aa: CASSSAGLAGAYNEQFF
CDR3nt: TGTGCCAGCAGCTCCGCAGGACTAGCGGGAGCATACAATGAGCAGTTCTTC

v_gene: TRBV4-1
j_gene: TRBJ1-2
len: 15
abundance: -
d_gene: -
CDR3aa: CASSQEIRVNYGYTF
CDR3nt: TGCGCCAGCAGCCAAGAGATTCGCGTTAACTATGGCTACACCTTC

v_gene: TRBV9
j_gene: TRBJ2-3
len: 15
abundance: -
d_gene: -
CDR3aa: CASSGPTGVADTQYF
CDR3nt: TGTGCCAGCAGCGGACCAACTGGAGTTGCAGATACGCAGTATTTT

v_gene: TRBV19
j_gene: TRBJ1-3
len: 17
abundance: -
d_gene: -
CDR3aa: CASSTPRTAGSGNTIYF
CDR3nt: TGTGCCAGTAGTACCCCCCGGACGGCGGGCTCTGGAAACACCATATATTTT

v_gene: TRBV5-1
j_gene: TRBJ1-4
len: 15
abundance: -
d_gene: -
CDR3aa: CASSLQGGTNEKLFF
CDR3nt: TGCGCCAGCAGCTTGCAAGGCGGAACTAATGAAAAACTGTTTTTT

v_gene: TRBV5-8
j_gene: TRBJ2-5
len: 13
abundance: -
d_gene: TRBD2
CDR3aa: CASSLAGYETQYF
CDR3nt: TGTGCCAGCAGCCTAGCGGGATACGAGACCCAGTACTTC